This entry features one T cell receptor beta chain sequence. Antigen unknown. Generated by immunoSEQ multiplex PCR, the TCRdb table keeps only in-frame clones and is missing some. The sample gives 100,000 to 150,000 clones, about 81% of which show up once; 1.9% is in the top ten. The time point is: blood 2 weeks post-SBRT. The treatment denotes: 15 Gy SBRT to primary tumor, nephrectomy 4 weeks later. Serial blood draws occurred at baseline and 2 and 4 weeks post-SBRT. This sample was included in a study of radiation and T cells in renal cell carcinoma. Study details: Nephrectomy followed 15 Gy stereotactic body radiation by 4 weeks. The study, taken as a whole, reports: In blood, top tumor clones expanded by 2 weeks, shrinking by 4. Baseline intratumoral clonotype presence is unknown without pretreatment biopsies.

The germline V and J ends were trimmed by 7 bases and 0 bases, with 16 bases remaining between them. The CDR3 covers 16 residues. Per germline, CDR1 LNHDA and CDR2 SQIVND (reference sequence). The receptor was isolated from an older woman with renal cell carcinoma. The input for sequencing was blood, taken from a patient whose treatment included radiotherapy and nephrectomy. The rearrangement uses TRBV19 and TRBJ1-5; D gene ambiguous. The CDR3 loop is CASTSYYEHSNQPQHF. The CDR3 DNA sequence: TGTGCCAGTACATCCTATTATGAGCATAGCAATCAGCCCCAGCATTTT.